The T cell receptor beta chain under discussion was sequenced for a study of cytomegalovirus exposure and HLA in healthy donors. Study summary: Researchers previously reported finding 117 million unique TCR beta sequences from 170 million or so T cells.

In the PCR, 60 Vbeta and 13 Jbeta primers were used. Sequenced by immunoSEQ multiplex PCR; TCRdb stores in-frame clones only, minus some. The profile shows 180,000 or so clones, more than 60% of them singletons. This CDR3 has 15 residues. The V gene's germline CDR1 is MGHRA and CDR2 YSYEKL. The sample was PBMCs. The clonotype comes from a woman aged 35 to 49 in good health and CMV-seropositive. The chain uses TRBV4-1 and TRBJ2-5, with 7 nucleotides matching TRBD2. The closer fit of TRBJ2-7 to the DNA end suggests the J call may be wrong. Here the CDR3 reads CASSQDPGRAYEQYF. The CDR3 DNA reads TGCGCCAGCAGCCAAGACCCAGGGAGGGCCTACGAGCAGTACTTC.